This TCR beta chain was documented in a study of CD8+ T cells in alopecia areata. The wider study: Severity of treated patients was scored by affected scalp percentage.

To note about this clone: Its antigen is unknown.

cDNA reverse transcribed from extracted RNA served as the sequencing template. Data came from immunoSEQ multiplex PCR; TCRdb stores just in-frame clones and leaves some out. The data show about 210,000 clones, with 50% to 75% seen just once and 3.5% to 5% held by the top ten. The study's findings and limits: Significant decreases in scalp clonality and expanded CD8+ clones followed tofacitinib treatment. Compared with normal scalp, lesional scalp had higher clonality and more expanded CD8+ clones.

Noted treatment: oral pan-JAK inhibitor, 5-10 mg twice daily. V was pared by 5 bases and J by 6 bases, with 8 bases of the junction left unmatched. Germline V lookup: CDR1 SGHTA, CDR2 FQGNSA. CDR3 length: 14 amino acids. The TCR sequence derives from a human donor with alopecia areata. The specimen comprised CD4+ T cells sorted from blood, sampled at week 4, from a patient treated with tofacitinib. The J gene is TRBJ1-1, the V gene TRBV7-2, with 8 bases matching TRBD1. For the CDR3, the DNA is TGTGCCAGCAGCCCCCGACAGGGGAGCGCTGAAGCTTTCTTT. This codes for CASSPRQGSAEAFF.